The TCR beta chain described here comes from a study of cytomegalovirus exposure and HLA in healthy donors. Study summary: Approximately 80 million unique TCRs, all from HLA-typed donors, were included in an early release of the data.

V was clipped by 1 base and J by 8 bases, with 12 bases between them. The germline V gene has CDR1 GTSNPN and CDR2 SVGIG (reference sequence). The CDR3 is 13 amino acids. PCR amplification relied on 60 Vbeta primers (plus 13 Jbeta primers). Per the study methods: Later reanalysis found approximately 76 million unique TCR beta chains, around 10 million of them shared. Method: immunoSEQ multiplex PCR; TCRdb's copy keeps in-frame clones and lacks some. V and J calls and clone size are given by that table; D and trimming were obtained from the DNA. The sample comprises approximately 200,000 clones, approximately 80% of which are singletons, and roughly 15% rests with the top ten. Findings and limits, study-wide: Common viral pathogens were later found to be apparently linked to several of the most significant clusters. In an earlier analysis, about 87% or about 30%: the productive usage of most TCR beta V segments.

Details on this clone: Its target is not known.

Sequences were obtained from PBMCs. The sequence was obtained from a man aged 35 to 55 in good health and CMV-seronegative. This rearrangement joins TRBV30 to TRBJ2-1; the D gene is possibly TRBD2 (6 bases). The CDR3 is CAWSELGGDEQFF. In DNA form, the CDR3 reads TGTGCCTGGAGTGAATTGGGCGGGGATGAGCAGTTCTTC. Variable domain in full (rest from reference TRBV30 and TRBJ2-1): SQTIHQWPATLVQPVGSPLSLECTVEGTSNPNLYWYRQAAGRGLQLLFYSVGIGQISSEVPQNLSASRPQDRQFILSSKKLLLSDSGFYLCAWSELGGDEQFFGPGTRLTVL.